This T cell receptor (beta chain) stems from a study of cytomegalovirus exposure and HLA in healthy donors. Study at large: T cells numbering some 170 million yielded more than 95 million unique TCR beta sequences in an earlier analysis.

Study-wide results and limits: Common viral pathogens were later found to be apparently linked to several of the most significant clusters. A link between a missense DCLRE1C variant and TCR beta V- and J-gene trimming emerged from a later analysis. Presence/absence analyses supposed approximately even sequencing depth among donors.

PCR was performed using 60 Vbeta and 13 Jbeta primers. Libraries were prepared by immunoSEQ multiplex PCR; TCRdb keeps only in-frame clonotypes and omits some of them. The table shows under 200,000 clones, with under 90% occurring only once. The CDR3 spans 17 residues. The ends lost 4 bases at V and 0 bases at J; junction bases unmatched: 6. From germline, CDR1 is MGHDK and CDR2 SYGVNS. About this clone: Its antigen is not known.

Source material: PBMCs. The receptor comes from a male donor in good health and CMV-seronegative. The chain is built from TRBV25-1 and TRBJ1-6; 7 bases are a match to TRBD1. CDR3 loop: CASSGGTDSSYNSPLHF. The CDR3 bases are TGTGCCAGCAGTGGGGGGACAGACAGCTCCTATAATTCACCCCTCCACTTT.